This T cell receptor (beta chain) was sequenced in a study of cytomegalovirus exposure and HLA in healthy donors. The study, taken as a whole, reports: Follow-up analysis found HLA locus-dependent TCR association rates, highest for DRB1 and lowest for HLA-C. Using the classifier, cytomegalovirus status was reportedly diagnosed with high specificity and sensitivity. According to the study, 160 or so TCR beta chains were cytomegalovirus-associated.

Donors counted as nominally healthy when sampled, yet unrecorded immune exposures were likely. As concerns this clone: Antigen: not known.

V shed 2 bases and J 1 base; nucleotides not matched to a gene: 1. This CDR3 has 14 amino acids. The V gene's germline CDR1 is KGHSH and CDR2 LQKENI. Researchers ran the PCR with 60 Vbeta and 13 Jbeta primers. Using immunoSEQ multiplex PCR, the repertoire was profiled, and TCRdb retains in-frame clones only, with some absent. The sample lists 90,000 to 120,000 clones; roughly 84% were seen once. The chain employs TRBV18 and TRBJ1-1, with TRBD1 matching 7 bases. Sequencing input: PBMCs. This TCR derives from a woman aged 18-30 years in good health and CMV-seronegative. CDR3 sequence (DNA): TGTGCCAGCTCACCAGGGGACAGGAACACTGAAGCTTTCTTT. Translating gives CASSPGDRNTEAFF.